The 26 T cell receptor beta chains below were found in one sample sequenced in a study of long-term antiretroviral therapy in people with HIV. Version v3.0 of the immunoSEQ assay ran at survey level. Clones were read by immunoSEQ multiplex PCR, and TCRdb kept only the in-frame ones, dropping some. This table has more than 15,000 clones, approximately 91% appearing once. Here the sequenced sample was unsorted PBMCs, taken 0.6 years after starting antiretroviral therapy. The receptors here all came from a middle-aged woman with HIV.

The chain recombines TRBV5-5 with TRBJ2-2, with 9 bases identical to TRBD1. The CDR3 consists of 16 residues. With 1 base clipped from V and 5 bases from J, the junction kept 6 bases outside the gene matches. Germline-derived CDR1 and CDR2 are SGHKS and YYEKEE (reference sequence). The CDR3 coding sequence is TGTGCCAGCAGCTTGTTGGGACAGGGACTGACCGGGGAGCTGTTTTTT. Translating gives CASSLLGQGLTGELFF.

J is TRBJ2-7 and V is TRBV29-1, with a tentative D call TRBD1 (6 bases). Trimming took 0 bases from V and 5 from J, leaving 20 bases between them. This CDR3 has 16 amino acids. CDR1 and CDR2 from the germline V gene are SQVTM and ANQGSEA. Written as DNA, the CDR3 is TGCAGCGTTGAAGATCTTAGAGACGGGACACCGGACGAGCAGTACTTC. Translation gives CSVEDLRDGTPDEQYF.

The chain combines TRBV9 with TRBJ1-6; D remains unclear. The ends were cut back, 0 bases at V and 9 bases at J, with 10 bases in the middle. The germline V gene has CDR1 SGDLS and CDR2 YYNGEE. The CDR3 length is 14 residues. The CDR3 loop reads CASSVAYGISPLHF. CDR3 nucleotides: TGTGCCAGCAGCGTAGCTTATGGGATTTCACCCCTCCACTTT. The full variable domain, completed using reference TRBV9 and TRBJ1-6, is DSGVTQTPKHLITATGQRVTLRCSPRSGDLSVYWYQQSLDQGLQFLIQYYNGEERAKGNILERFSAQQFPDLHSELNLSSLELGDSALYFCASSVAYGISPLHFGNGTRLTVT.

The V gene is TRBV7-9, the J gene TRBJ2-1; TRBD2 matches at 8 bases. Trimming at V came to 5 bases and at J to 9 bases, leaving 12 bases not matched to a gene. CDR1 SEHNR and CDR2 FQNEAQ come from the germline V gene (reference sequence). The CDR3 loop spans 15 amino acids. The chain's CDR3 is CASSLGGGRLSEQFF. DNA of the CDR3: TGTGCCAGCAGCCTTGGCGGGGGGCGTCTCAGTGAGCAGTTCTTC.

The CDR3 loop reads CAWSAGQAGNTIYF. CDR3 coding DNA: TGTGCCTGGAGTGCGGGACAAGCGGGAAACACCATATATTTT. This chain links TRBV30 with TRBJ1-3; perhaps TRBD1 as D (6 bases). Per the germline V gene, CDR1 is GTSNPN and CDR2 is SVGIG (reference sequence). V lost 1 base and J 4 bases, leaving 11 bases between the germline ends. The CDR3 is 14 amino acids.

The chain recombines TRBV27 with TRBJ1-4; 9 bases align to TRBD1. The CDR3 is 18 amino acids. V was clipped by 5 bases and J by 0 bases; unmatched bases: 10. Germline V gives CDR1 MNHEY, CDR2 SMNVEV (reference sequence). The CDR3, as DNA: TGTGCCAGCAGTGTGCACCGGGACAGGGTTACAACTAATGAAAAACTGTTTTTT. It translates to CASSVHRDRVTTNEKLFF.

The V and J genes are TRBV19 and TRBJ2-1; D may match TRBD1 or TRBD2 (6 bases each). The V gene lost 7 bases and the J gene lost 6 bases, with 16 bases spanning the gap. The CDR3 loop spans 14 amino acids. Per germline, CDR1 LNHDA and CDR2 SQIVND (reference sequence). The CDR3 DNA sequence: TGTGCCAGTAACACGTGGGGGGCAGTCAATGAGCAGTTCTTC. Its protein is CASNTWGAVNEQFF.

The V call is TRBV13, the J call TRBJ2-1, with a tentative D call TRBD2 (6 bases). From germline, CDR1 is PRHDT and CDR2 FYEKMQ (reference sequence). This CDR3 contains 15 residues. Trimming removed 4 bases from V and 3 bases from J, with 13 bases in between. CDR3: CASSSSGTFYNEQFF. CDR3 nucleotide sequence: TGTGCCAGCAGCTCCTCCGGGACTTTCTACAATGAGCAGTTCTTC.

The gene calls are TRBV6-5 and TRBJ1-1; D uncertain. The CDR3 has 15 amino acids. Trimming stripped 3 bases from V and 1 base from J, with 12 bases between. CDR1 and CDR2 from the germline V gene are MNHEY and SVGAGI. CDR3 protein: CASSYFEHANTEAFF. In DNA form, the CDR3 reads TGTGCCAGCAGTTATTTCGAACACGCGAACACTGAAGCTTTCTTT.

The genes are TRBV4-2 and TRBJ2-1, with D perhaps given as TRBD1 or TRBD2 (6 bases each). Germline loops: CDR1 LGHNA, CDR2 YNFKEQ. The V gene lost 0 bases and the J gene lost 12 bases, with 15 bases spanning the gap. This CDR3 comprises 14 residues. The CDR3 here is CASSQDMGGRRQFF. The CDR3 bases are TGTGCCAGCAGCCAAGATATGGGGGGCCGTCGGCAGTTCTTC.

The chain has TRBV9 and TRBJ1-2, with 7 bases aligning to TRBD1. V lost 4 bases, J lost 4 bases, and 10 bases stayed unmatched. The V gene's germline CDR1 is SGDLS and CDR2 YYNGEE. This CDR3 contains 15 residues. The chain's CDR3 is CASSPETGTGYGYTF. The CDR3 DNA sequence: TGTGCCAGCAGCCCAGAGACAGGGACCGGCTATGGCTACACCTTC.

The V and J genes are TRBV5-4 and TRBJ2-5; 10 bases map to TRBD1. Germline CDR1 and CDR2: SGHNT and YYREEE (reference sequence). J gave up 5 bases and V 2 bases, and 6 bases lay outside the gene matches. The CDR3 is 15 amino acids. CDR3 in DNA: TGTGCCAGCAGCTTCTCTGGACAGGGGGGGGAGACCCAGTACTTC. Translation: CASSFSGQGGETQYF.

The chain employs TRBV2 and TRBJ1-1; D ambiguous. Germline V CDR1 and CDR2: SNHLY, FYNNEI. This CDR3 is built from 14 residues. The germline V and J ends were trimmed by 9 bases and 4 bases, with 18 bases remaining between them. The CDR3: CARVSPRGFTEAFF. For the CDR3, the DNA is TGTGCCAGAGTAAGCCCTCGCGGGTTCACTGAAGCTTTCTTT.

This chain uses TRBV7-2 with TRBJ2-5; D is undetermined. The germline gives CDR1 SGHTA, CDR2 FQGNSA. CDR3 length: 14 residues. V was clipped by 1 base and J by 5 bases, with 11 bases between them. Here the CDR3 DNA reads TGTGCCAGCAGCTTAGATTTGGGGTCGGAGACCCAGTACTTC. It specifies CASSLDLGSETQYF.

Written as DNA, the CDR3 is TGCGCCAGCAGCCAAGATCTCGGCAACGAGCAGTACTTC. Translation: CASSQDLGNEQYF. The chain recombines TRBV4-1 with TRBJ2-7; D remains ambiguous. This CDR3 spans 13 amino acids. Looked up from germline, CDR1 is MGHRA and CDR2 is YSYEKL. Trimming cost V 0 bases and J 5 bases, with 8 bases left between them.

The CDR3 is CASSTGNREKLFF. In DNA, the CDR3 is TGTGCCAGCAGTACTGGTAATCGAGAAAAACTGTTTTTT. This chain joins TRBV6-9 and TRBJ1-4; unclear D gene. Per germline, CDR1 MNHGY and CDR2 SVAAGI. Trimming removed 5 bases from V and 8 bases from J, with 12 bases in between. This CDR3 has 13 residues.

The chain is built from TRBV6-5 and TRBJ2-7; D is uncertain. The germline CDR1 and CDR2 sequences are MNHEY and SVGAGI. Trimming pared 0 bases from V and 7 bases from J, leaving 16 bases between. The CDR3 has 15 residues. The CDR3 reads CASSYSKYGPAEQYF. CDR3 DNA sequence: TGTGCCAGCAGTTACTCGAAGTATGGGCCCGCGGAGCAGTACTTC.

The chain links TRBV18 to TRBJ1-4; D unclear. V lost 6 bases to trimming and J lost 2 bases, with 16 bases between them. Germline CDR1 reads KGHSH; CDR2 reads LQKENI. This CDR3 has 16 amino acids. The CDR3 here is CASSQNAGRTNEKLFF. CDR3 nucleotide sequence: TGTGCCAGCTCCCAGAATGCGGGCCGCACTAATGAAAAACTGTTTTTT. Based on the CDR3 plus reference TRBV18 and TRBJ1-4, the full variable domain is NAGVMQNPRHLVRRRGQEARLRCSPMKGHSHVYWYRQLPEEGLKFMVYLQKENIIDESGMPKERFSAEFPKEGPSILRIQQVVRGDSAAYFCASSQNAGRTNEKLFFGSGTQLSVL.

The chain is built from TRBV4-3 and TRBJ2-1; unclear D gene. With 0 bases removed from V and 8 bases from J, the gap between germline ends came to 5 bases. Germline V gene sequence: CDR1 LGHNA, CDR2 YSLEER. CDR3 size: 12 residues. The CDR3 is CASSQDPDEQFF. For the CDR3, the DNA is TGCGCCAGCAGCCAAGACCCCGATGAGCAGTTCTTC.

This CDR3 reads CSVRPFRGTEAFF. Written as DNA, the CDR3 is TGCAGCGTGCGACCCTTTAGGGGCACTGAAGCTTTCTTT. This chain joins TRBV29-1 and TRBJ1-1, with D possibly being TRBD1 (5 bases). CDR1 is SQVTM and CDR2 is ANQGSEA in the germline V gene. This CDR3 is built from 13 residues. Trimming took 6 bases from V and 4 from J, leaving 15 bases between them. The full variable domain, its missing parts supplied by reference TRBV29-1 and TRBJ1-1, is SAVISQKPSRDICQRGTSLTIQCQVDSQVTMMFWYRQQPGQSLTLIATANQGSEATYESGFVIDKFPISRPNLTFSTLTVSNMSPEDSSIYLCSVRPFRGTEAFFGQGTRLTVV.

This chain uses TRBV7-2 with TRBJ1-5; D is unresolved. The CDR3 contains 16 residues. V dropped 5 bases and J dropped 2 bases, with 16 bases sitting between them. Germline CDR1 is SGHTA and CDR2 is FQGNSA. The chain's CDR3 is CASSPTWRVGNQPQHF. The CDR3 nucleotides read TGTGCCAGCAGCCCAACCTGGCGGGTTGGCAATCAGCCCCAGCATTTT.

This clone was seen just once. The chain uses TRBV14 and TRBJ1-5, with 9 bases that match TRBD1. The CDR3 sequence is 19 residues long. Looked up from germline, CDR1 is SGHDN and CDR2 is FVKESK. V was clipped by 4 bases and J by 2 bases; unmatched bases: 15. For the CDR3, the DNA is TGTGCCAGCAGCCCCACCCCAAGGGACAGGGATTCGGGCAATCAGCCCCAGCATTTT. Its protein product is CASSPTPRDRDSGNQPQHF.

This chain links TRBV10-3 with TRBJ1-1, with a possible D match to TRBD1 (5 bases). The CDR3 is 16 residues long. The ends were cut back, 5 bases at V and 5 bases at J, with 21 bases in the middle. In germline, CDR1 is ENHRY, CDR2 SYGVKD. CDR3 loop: CAISLAMGGVQTEAFF. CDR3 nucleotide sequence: TGTGCCATCAGTCTCGCGATGGGAGGGGTCCAAACTGAAGCTTTCTTT.

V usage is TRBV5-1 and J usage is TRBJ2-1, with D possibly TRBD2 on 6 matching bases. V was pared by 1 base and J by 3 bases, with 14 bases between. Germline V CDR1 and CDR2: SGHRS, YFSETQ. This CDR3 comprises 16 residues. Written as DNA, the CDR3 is TGCGCCAGCAGCTTGATGGCAGGGAGGCACTACAATGAGCAGTTCTTC. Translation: CASSLMAGRHYNEQFF.

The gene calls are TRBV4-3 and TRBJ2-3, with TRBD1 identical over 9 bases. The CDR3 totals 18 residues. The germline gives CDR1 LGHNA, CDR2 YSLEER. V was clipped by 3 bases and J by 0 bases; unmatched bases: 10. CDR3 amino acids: CASSHRRGQGPSTDTQYF. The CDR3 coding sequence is TGCGCCAGCAGCCACCGGAGAGGACAGGGGCCAAGCACAGATACGCAGTATTTT.

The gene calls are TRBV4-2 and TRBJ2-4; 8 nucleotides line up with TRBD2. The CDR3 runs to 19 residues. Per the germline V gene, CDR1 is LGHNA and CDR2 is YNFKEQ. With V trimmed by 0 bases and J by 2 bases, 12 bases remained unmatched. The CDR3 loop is CASSQDPSGSLRTKNIQYF. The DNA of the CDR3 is TGTGCCAGCAGCCAAGATCCTAGCGGGTCCCTCAGGACCAAAAACATTCAGTACTTC.